Listed here are 27 T cell receptor beta chains from one sample, sequenced in a study of blood T cell repertoires in COVID-19. The method was immunoSEQ multiplex PCR; TCRdb's version includes in-frame clones alone and lacks a portion of them. The sample yields around 180,000 clones, about 86% seen once. Sequenced input: peripheral blood. Receptor source: a woman aged 25 to 45 with active or convalescent COVID-19.

The chain joins TRBV9 to TRBJ2-3; no reliable D call. V was clipped by 5 bases and J by 0 bases, with 16 bases between them. This CDR3 has 16 residues. Germline lookup yields CDR1 SGDLS and CDR2 YYNGEE. As DNA, the CDR3 is TGTGCCAGCAGTGAGACTCAGATAACTAGCACAGATACGCAGTATTTT. This sequence encodes CASSETQITSTDTQYF.

This clone has just one count. The chain joins TRBV19 to TRBJ2-5; 11 bases map to TRBD2. Germline CDR1 is LNHDA and CDR2 is SQIVND (reference sequence). The CDR3 length is 15 residues. V was clipped by 11 bases and J by 7 bases; unmatched bases: 15. CDR3 sequence (DNA): TGTGCCTCGTCTCCCTCTAGCGGGGGGTTAGGGACCCAGTACTTC. It specifies CASSPSSGGLGTQYF.

The chain links TRBV5-1 to TRBJ2-1; 10 nucleotides match TRBD2. V lost 1 base, J lost 2 bases, and 0 bases stayed unmatched. The CDR3 runs 15 residues. Germline CDR1 is SGHRS and CDR2 is YFSETQ. In nucleotides, the CDR3 is TGCGCCAGCAGCTTGCTAGCGGGGGCCTACAATGAGCAGTTCTTC. Amino acid sequence: CASSLLAGAYNEQFF.

This clone was found once. This sequence joins TRBV19 and TRBJ1-2; the match to TRBD1 covers 7 bases. Losses at the gene ends were 7 bases for V and 3 bases for J; bases not matched to a gene: 11. Germline CDR1 LNHDA, CDR2 SQIVND (reference sequence). CDR3 length equals 15 residues. The DNA of the CDR3 is TGTGCCAGTACCCCGACAGGGTCCGGGGACTATGGCTACACCTTC. Translated: CASTPTGSGDYGYTF.

This clone appeared a few times. The chain employs TRBV19 and TRBJ1-1; D call uncertain. Germline lookup yields CDR1 LNHDA and CDR2 SQIVND (reference sequence). The CDR3 totals 13 residues. V shed 3 bases and J shed 5 bases, with 10 bases lying between them. Written as DNA, the CDR3 is TGTGCCAGTAGTATCTCTGTTTTAACTGAAGCTTTCTTT. Translating it yields CASSISVLTEAFF.

The chain has TRBV6-5 and TRBJ2-1, with 10 bases matching TRBD2. V lost 6 bases and J lost 4; bases outside the gene matches: 3. This CDR3 is built from 14 residues. CDR1 MNHEY and CDR2 SVGAGI come from the germline V gene. CDR3 coding DNA: TGTGCCAGCAGGGGGACTAGCGAGTACAATGAGCAGTTCTTC. The encoded protein is CASRGTSEYNEQFF.

The table lists this clone with a count of one. The V and J genes are TRBV7-9 and TRBJ1-5; 11 nucleotides match TRBD1. CDR3 length: 14 amino acids. V was clipped by 6 bases and J by 5 bases; unmatched bases: 3. In germline, CDR1 is SEHNR, CDR2 FQNEAQ (reference sequence). CDR3 DNA: TGTGCCAGCAGGGGACAGGGGGGGGATCAGCCCCAGCATTTT. Translated: CASRGQGGDQPQHF.

The rearrangement joins TRBV7-9 to TRBJ1-1, with TRBD1 matching over 9 bases. CDR1 and CDR2 from the germline V gene are SEHNR and FQNEAQ (reference sequence). With V trimmed by 6 bases and J by 6 bases, 5 bases remained unmatched. This CDR3 is built from 13 residues. The CDR3 loop is CASRGQGGSEAFF. CDR3 coding DNA: TGTGCCAGCAGGGGACAGGGAGGATCTGAAGCTTTCTTT.

V usage is TRBV19 and J usage is TRBJ2-7; TRBD2 might be the D (7 bases). Germline CDR1 and CDR2: LNHDA and SQIVND (reference sequence). Deletions cut 5 bases from V and 6 bases from J, with 11 bases between. The CDR3 is 12 residues long. The CDR3 DNA reads as TGTGCCAGTAGTGGGGGAGGGGGCGAGCAGTACTTC. Translating it yields CASSGGGGEQYF.

The chain has TRBV11-2 and TRBJ1-1, with D hard to call. This CDR3 is 14 amino acids long. Germline CDR1 SGHAT, CDR2 FQNNGV. V was clipped by 6 bases and J by 1 base, with 12 bases between them. This chain's CDR3 is CASSRVLRNTEAFF. DNA of the CDR3: TGTGCCAGCAGTCGGGTTTTGAGGAACACTGAAGCTTTCTTT. Full variable domain (rest looked up from reference TRBV11-2 and TRBJ1-1): EAGVAQSPRYKIIEKRQSVAFWCNPISGHATLYWYQQILGQGPKLLIQFQNNGVVDDSQLPKDRFSAERLKGVDSTLKIQPAKLEDSAVYLCASSRVLRNTEAFFGQGTRLTVV.

The CDR3 here is CASSLGPGRENTGELFF. The CDR3 bases are TGTGCCAGCAGCTTGGGGCCAGGGCGGGAGAACACCGGGGAGCTGTTTTTT. The V gene is TRBV12-1, the J gene TRBJ2-2; TRBD2, the D gene given by the table, was not confirmed from the DNA. TRBV12-1 is a known pseudogene. CDR3 length equals 17 residues.

The rearrangement links TRBV27 to TRBJ2-3, with a weak D call TRBD2 (5 bases). CDR1 is MNHEY and CDR2 is SMNVEV in the germline V gene (reference sequence). Trimming stripped 0 bases from V and 3 bases from J, with 16 bases between. This CDR3 is built from 17 residues. This chain's CDR3 is CASSLSGGLAGTDTQYF. The CDR3 DNA is TGTGCCAGCAGTTTATCGGGTGGTCTAGCTGGGACAGATACGCAGTATTTT.

The V gene is TRBV5-4, the J gene TRBJ1-4; D is uncertain. V was cut by 0 bases and J by 6 bases, with 6 bases left in between. This CDR3 region has 13 residues. Germline V gene sequence: CDR1 SGHNT, CDR2 YYREEE (reference sequence). This chain's CDR3 is CASSLDGDEKLFF. DNA of the CDR3: TGTGCCAGCAGCTTGGACGGGGATGAAAAACTGTTTTTT.

V gene TRBV3-1 (or the pseudogene TRBV3-2) combines with J gene TRBJ2-2; D uncertain. V gave up 1 base and J gave up 4 bases, with 13 bases separating them. This CDR3 has 16 amino acids. Germline lookup yields CDR1 LGHDT and CDR2 YNNKEL (reference sequence). The CDR3 loop is CASSQGWSEFTGELFF. CDR3 bases: TGTGCCAGCAGCCAAGGATGGAGCGAATTCACCGGGGAGCTGTTTTTT.

The chain uses TRBV6-5 and TRBJ2-7; 7 bases are shared with TRBD2. V shed 2 bases, J shed 3 bases, and the junction held 7 bases outside the gene matches. Per the germline V gene, CDR1 is MNHEY and CDR2 is SVGAGI. The CDR3 totals 15 residues. CDR3 protein: CASSYDGGEGYEQYF. The CDR3 coding sequence is TGTGCCAGCAGTTACGATGGAGGGGAGGGCTACGAGCAGTACTTC.

V and J are TRBV7-2 and TRBJ1-5, with 9 bases that match TRBD1. Trimming cost V 6 bases and J 0 bases; bases outside gene matches: 9. Per germline, CDR1 SGHTA and CDR2 FQGNSA. There are 17 residues in the CDR3. The CDR3 nucleotides are TGTGCCAGCAGGGCCGGGACAGGGCTCTATAGCAATCAGCCCCAGCATTTT. Residues: CASRAGTGLYSNQPQHF.

As to this clone: The sample holds other DNA sequences that translate to the same CDR3. This rearrangement joins TRBV6-5 to TRBJ2-7; 8 bases agree with TRBD1. J was trimmed by 1 base and V by 8 bases; bases with no gene match: 1. The CDR3 sequence is 12 residues long. Germline CDR1 is MNHEY and CDR2 is SVGAGI. The CDR3 DNA follows: TGTGCCAGCGGGACAGGATCCTACGAGCAGTACTTC. As protein: CASGTGSYEQYF.

The genes are TRBV6-5 and TRBJ1-1; 8 nucleotides line up with TRBD1. V was pared by 1 base and J by 5 bases, with 9 bases of the junction left unmatched. Looked up from germline, CDR1 is MNHEY and CDR2 is SVGAGI. This CDR3 has 16 amino acids. In DNA form, the CDR3 reads TGTGCCAGCAGTTACTTGTGGACAGGGAGTAGGACTGAAGCTTTCTTT. Its protein product is CASSYLWTGSRTEAFF.

V is TRBV18 and J is TRBJ1-1, with 8 bases fitting TRBD1. The CDR3 has 13 residues. The trim removed 5 bases at V and 7 bases at J, leaving 6 bases unmatched. CDR1 is KGHSH and CDR2 is LQKENI in the germline V gene. DNA for the CDR3: TGTGCCAGCTCATTCGGACAGGGAGTTGAAGCTTTCTTT. Translation: CASSFGQGVEAFF.

The chain links TRBV7-9 to TRBJ1-3, with unresolved D. With 6 bases removed from V and 0 bases from J, the gap between germline ends came to 12 bases. In germline, CDR1 is SEHNR, CDR2 FQNEAQ (reference sequence). The CDR3 spans 15 residues. CDR3 DNA: TGTGCCAGCAGTTATCCAGGTATCTCTGGAAACACCATATATTTT. Its translation: CASSYPGISGNTIYF. Combining the CDR3 with reference TRBV7-9 and TRBJ1-3 gives the whole variable domain DTGVSQNPRHKITKRGQNVTFRCDPISEHNRLYWYRQTLGQGPEFLTYFQNEAQLEKSRLLSDRFSAERPKGSFSTLEIQRTEQGDSAMYLCASSYPGISGNTIYFGEGSWLTVV.

This clone appeared once. The genes are TRBV25-1 and TRBJ2-2, with a possible D match to TRBD1 (5 bases). CDR1 is MGHDK, CDR2 SYGVNS, per germline. The CDR3 sequence is 15 residues long. V shed 4 bases and J shed 6 bases, with 15 bases lying between them. The CDR3 DNA sequence: TGTGCCAGCAGTGCCCTCGGTGTGGGGCCCGGGGAGCTGTTTTTT. This codes for CASSALGVGPGELFF.

The V gene is TRBV6-1, the J gene TRBJ2-1; D remains ambiguous. The CDR3 length is 13 residues. Germline CDR1 is MNHNS and CDR2 is SASEGT. V dropped 1 base and J dropped 10 bases, with 11 bases sitting between them. The CDR3 DNA reads as TGTGCCAGCAGTGAAGGACAAGCCTCCGAGCAGTTCTTC. Translated, it gives CASSEGQASEQFF.

This clone was observed a few times. The V and J genes are TRBV5-1 and TRBJ1-2; TRBD1 aligns across 9 bases. From germline, CDR1 is SGHRS and CDR2 YFSETQ. Germline trimming cut 1 base from V and 4 bases from J; bases unmatched to any gene: 8. The CDR3 extends over 16 amino acids. The CDR3 protein is CASSLSWDRVFYGYTF. CDR3 nucleotides: TGCGCCAGCAGCTTGTCCTGGGACAGGGTGTTCTATGGCTACACCTTC.

CDR3 sequence (DNA): TGTGCCAGCAGTCCACGCCCGGGGGGGCGGGGCACAGATACGCAGTATTTT. Its translation: CASSPRPGGRGTDTQYF. The rearrangement links TRBV28 to TRBJ2-3, with 8 bases identical to TRBD2. V gave up 5 bases and J gave up 1 base; unmatched junction bases: 11. Germline V CDR1 and CDR2: MDHEN, SYDVKM. This CDR3 comprises 17 residues.

The V and J genes are TRBV3-1 (or the pseudogene TRBV3-2) and TRBJ2-3, with 7 bases matching TRBD2. The CDR3 contains 14 residues. Unmatched junction bases numbered 4, after V lost 6 bases and J lost 1 base. Germline lookup yields CDR1 LGHDT and CDR2 YNNKEL (reference sequence). As DNA, the CDR3 is TGTGCCAGCAGTAGAAGCGGGGGCACAGATACGCAGTATTTT. Amino acid sequence: CASSRSGGTDTQYF.

This sequence joins TRBV29-1 and TRBJ1-5; TRBD1 might be the D (5 bases). This CDR3 has 13 residues. Trimming took 5 bases from V and 1 from J, leaving 9 bases between them. CDR1 is SQVTM, CDR2 ANQGSEA, per germline. The chain's CDR3 is CSVQGASNQPQHF. In DNA form, the CDR3 reads TGCAGCGTTCAAGGGGCGAGCAATCAGCCCCAGCATTTT.

In this sample, this clone turned up a few times. The chain joins TRBV18 to TRBJ2-1; no reliable D call. Germline V lookup: CDR1 KGHSH, CDR2 LQKENI. Trimming shortened V by 4 bases and J by 9 bases, and 13 bases separated the two germline ends. This CDR3 has 13 residues. CDR3 bases: TGTGCCAGCTCACTGGCCCCGTCCAGTGAGCAGTTCTTC. Residues: CASSLAPSSEQFF.